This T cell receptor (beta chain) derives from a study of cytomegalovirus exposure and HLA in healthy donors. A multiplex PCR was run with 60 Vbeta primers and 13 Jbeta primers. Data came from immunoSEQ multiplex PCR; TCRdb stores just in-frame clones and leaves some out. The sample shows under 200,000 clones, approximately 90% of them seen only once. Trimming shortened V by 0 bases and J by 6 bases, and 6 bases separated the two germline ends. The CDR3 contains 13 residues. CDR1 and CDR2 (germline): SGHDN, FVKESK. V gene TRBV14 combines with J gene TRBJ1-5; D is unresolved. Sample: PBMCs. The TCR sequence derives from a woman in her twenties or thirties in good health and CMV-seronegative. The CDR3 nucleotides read TGTGCCAGCAGCCAAGACCCGGGTCAGCCCCAGCATTTT. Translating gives CASSQDPGQPQHF. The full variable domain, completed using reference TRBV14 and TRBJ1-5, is EAGVTQFPSHSVIEKGQTVTLRCDPISGHDNLYWYRRVMGKEIKFLLHFVKESKQDESGMPNNRFLAERTGGTYSTLKVQPAELEDSGVYFCASSQDPGQPQHFGDGTRLSIL.